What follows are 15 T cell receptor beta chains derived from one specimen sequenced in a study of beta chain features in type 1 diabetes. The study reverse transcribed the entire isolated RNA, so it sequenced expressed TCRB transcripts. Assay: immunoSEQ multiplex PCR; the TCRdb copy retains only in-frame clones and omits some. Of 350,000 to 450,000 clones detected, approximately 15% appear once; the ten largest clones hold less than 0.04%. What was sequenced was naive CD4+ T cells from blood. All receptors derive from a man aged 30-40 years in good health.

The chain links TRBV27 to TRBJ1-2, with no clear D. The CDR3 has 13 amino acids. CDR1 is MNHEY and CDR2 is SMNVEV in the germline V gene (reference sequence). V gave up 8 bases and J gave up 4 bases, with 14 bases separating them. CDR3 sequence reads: CASGTHLGYGYTF. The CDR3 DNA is TGTGCCAGCGGCACCCACTTGGGCTATGGCTACACCTTC.

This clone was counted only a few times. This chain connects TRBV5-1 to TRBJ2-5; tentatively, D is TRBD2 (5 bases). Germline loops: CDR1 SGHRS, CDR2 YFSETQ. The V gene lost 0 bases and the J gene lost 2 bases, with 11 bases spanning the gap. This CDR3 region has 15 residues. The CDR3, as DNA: TGCGCCAGCAGCTTGGGAGGGTCGGGTCAAGAGACCCAGTACTTC. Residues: CASSLGGSGQETQYF. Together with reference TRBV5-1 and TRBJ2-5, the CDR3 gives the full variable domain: KAGVTQTPRYLIKTRGQQVTLSCSPISGHRSVSWYQQTPGQGLQFLFEYFSETQRNKGNFPGRFSGRQFSNSRSEMNVSTLELGDSALYLCASSLGGSGQETQYFGPGTRLLVL.

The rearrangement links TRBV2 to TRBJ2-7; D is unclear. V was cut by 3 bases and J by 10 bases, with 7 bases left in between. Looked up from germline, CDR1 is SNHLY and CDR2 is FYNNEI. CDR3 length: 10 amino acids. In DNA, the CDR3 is TGTGCCAGCAGTGAGACCAACCAGTACGTC. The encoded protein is CASSETNQYV.

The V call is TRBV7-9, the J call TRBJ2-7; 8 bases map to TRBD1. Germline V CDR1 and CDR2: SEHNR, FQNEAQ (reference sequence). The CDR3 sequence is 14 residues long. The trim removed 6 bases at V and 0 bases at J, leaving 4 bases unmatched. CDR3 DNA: TGTGCCAGCAGTCTCCAGGGGGCCTCCTACGAGCAGTACTTC. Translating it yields CASSLQGASYEQYF.

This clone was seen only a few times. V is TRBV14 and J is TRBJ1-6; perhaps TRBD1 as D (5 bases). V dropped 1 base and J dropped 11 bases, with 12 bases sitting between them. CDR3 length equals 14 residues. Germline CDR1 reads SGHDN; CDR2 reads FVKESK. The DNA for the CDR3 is TGTGCCAGCAGCCAAGGGAACAGGTTAACACCCCTCCACTTT. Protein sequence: CASSQGNRLTPLHF.

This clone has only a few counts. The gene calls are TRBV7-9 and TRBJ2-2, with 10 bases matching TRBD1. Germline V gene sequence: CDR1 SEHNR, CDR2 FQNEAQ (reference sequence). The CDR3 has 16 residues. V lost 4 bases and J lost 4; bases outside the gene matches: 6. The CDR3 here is CASSWTGGHSTGELFF. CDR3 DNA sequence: TGTGCCAGCAGCTGGACAGGGGGACACTCCACCGGGGAGCTGTTTTTT.

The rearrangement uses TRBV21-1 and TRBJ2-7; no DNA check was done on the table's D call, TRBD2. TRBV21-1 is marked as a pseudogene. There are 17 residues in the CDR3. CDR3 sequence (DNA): TGTGCCAGCACCAGGGGACTAGAACGAAGCGATTACTACGAGCAGTACGTC. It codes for CASTRGLERSDYYEQYV.

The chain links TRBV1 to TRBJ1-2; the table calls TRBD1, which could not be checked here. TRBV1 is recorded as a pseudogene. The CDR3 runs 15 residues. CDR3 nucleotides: TGCACCAGCAGCCCTCGGGACAGGAGGAACTATGGCTACACCTTC. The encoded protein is CTSSPRDRRNYGYTF.

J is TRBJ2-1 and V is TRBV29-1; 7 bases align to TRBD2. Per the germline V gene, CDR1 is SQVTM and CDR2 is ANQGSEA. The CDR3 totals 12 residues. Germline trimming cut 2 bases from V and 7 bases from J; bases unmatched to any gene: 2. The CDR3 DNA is TGCAGCGTTGAAAGCGGGGTGAATGAGCAGTTCTTC. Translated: CSVESGVNEQFF.

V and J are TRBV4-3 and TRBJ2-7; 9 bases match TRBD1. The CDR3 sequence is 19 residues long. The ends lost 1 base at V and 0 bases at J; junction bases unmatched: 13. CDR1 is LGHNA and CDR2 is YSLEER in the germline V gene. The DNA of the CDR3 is TGCGCCAGCAGCCAAGGATTTACAGGGGGCTCATGGAGCTCCTACGAGCAGTACTTC. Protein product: CASSQGFTGGSWSSYEQYF.

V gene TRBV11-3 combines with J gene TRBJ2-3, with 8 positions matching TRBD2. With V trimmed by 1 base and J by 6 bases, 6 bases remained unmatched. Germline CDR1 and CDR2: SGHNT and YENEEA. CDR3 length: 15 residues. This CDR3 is CASSLAGGPTDTQYF. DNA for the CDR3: TGTGCCAGCAGCTTAGCGGGAGGGCCGACCGATACGCAGTATTTT.

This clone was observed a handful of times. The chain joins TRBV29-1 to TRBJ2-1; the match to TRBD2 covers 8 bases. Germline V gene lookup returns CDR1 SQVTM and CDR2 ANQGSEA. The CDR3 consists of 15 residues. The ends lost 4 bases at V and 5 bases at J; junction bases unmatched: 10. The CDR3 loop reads CSVGYRAGGNNEQFF. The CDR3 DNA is TGCAGCGTTGGATACAGGGCGGGGGGCAACAATGAGCAGTTCTTC.

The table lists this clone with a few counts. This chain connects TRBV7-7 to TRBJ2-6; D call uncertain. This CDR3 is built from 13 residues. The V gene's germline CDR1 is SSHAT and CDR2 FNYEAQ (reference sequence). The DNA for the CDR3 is TGTGCTAGCTCCCCCTCCGGGGCCAACGTCCTGACTTTC. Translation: CASSPSGANVLTF.

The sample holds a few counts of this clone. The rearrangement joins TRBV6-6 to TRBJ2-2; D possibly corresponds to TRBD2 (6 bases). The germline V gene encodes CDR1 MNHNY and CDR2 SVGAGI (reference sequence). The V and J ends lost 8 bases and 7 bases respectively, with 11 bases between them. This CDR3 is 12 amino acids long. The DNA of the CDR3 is TGTGCCAGCTCTAGCGCGGGCGGGGAGCTGTTTTTT. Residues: CASSSAGGELFF.

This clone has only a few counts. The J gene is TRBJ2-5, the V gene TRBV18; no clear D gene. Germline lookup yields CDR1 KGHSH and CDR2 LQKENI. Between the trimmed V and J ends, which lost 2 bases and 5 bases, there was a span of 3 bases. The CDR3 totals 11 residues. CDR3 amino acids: CASSPSETQYF. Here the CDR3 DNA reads TGTGCCAGCTCACCAAGCGAGACCCAGTACTTC.